These 21 T cell receptor beta chains share one sample of origin, sequenced in a study of CD4 T cells in relation to SARS-CoV-2 and coronaviruses. These receptors have no identified antigens. Using immunoSEQ multiplex PCR, the repertoire was profiled, and TCRdb retains in-frame clones only, with some absent. The table shows around 25,000 clones, with over 60% occurring only once. The unexposed donors gave CD4+ T cells in about 2010-2019, prior to COVID-19. After less than 11 days of culture, CD4+ T cells were isolated. The sample comprised CD4+ T cells from PBMCs, cultured in vitro. Receptor source: a human donor in good health.

The rearrangement uses TRBV7-6 and TRBJ1-3; possible D gene TRBD1, 5 bases. This CDR3 spans 15 amino acids. Trimming pared 1 base from V and 2 bases from J, leaving 9 bases between. The germline V gene encodes CDR1 SGHVS and CDR2 FNYEAQ. Here the CDR3 DNA reads TGTGCCAGCAGCTTAGAAGCGGGGGCTGGAAACACCATATATTTT. Protein sequence: CASSLEAGAGNTIYF. Full variable domain (outside the CDR3, taken from reference TRBV7-6 and TRBJ1-3): GAGVSQSPRYKVTKRGQDVALRCDPISGHVSLYWYRQALGQGPEFLTYFNYEAQQDKSGLPNDRFSAERPEGSISTLTIQRTEQRDSAMYRCASSLEAGAGNTIYFGEGSWLTVV.

The CDR3 loop is CASRPNRMGPDTQYF. The CDR3 region has the DNA TGTGCCAGTAGACCAAACCGGATGGGTCCAGATACGCAGTATTTT. The rearrangement joins TRBV19 to TRBJ2-3, with D unresolved. This CDR3 region has 15 residues. Germline V gene data show CDR1 as LNHDA and CDR2 as SQIVND (reference sequence). V was trimmed by 6 bases and J by 4 bases, leaving 17 bases between them.

The table lists this clone with a few counts. The genes are TRBV7-9 and TRBJ2-7, with D possibly being TRBD1 (6 bases). Trimming removed 1 base at V and 1 base at J, with 14 bases between. CDR1 and CDR2 from the germline V gene are SEHNR and FQNEAQ (reference sequence). The CDR3 is 16 residues long. The CDR3 sequence: CASSLVGASASYEQYF. The CDR3 DNA follows: TGTGCCAGCAGCTTAGTGGGGGCCTCGGCTTCCTACGAGCAGTACTTC.

The chain is built from TRBV7-2 and TRBJ1-1; no definite D call. V was shortened by 3 bases and J by 2 bases, with 13 bases between the two germline ends. The germline CDR1 and CDR2 sequences are SGHTA and FQGNSA. The CDR3 is 15 amino acids. CDR3 sequence (DNA): TGTGCCAGCAGCTTCCAGGACGCTACTAACACTGAAGCTTTCTTT. As protein: CASSFQDATNTEAFF. The whole variable domain, remainder taken from reference TRBV7-2 and TRBJ1-1, is GAGVSQSPSNKVTEKGKDVELRCDPISGHTALYWYRQSLGQGLEFLIYFQGNSAPDKSGLPSDRFSAERTGGSVSTLTIQRTQQEDSAVYLCASSFQDATNTEAFFGQGTRLTVV.

This chain links TRBV6-5 with TRBJ1-2; D might be TRBD1 (5 bases). The V end lost 7 bases, the J end lost 7 bases, and 16 bases lay between the germline ends. CDR1 is MNHEY and CDR2 is SVGAGI in the germline V gene. The CDR3 has 13 amino acids. The CDR3 sequence: CASTRGGGGGYTF. The CDR3 DNA reads as TGTGCCAGCACCCGCGGGGGGGGTGGTGGCTACACCTTC.

The chain recombines TRBV7-9 with TRBJ1-2; D might be TRBD1 (5 bases). Trimming left V 1 base short and J 4 bases short, with 16 bases between. This CDR3 is 16 amino acids long. Germline-derived CDR1 and CDR2 are SEHNR and FQNEAQ (reference sequence). CDR3 in DNA: TGTGCCAGCAGCTTAGATCGGCAGGGAGACCTCTATGGCTACACCTTC. This codes for CASSLDRQGDLYGYTF.

This chain connects TRBV5-4 to TRBJ2-3, with 9 bases matching TRBD2. The CDR3 has 15 amino acids. Germline loops: CDR1 SGHNT, CDR2 YYREEE (reference sequence). The ends lost 4 bases at V and 2 bases at J; junction bases unmatched: 5. In DNA, the CDR3 is TGTGCCAGCAGCATGGCTAGCGGGGACACAGATACGCAGTATTTT. This translates into CASSMASGDTDTQYF.

This clone was counted only a few times. The chain joins TRBV7-2 to TRBJ1-4, with D possibly matching TRBD1 (5 bases). Trimming pared 3 bases from V and 1 base from J, leaving 9 bases between. This CDR3 region has 15 residues. Germline-derived CDR1 and CDR2 are SGHTA and FQGNSA. The CDR3, as DNA: TGTGCCAGCAGCTTGGGTGACAGAACTAATGAAAAACTGTTTTTT. This codes for CASSLGDRTNEKLFF.

The chain carries TRBV6-1 and TRBJ1-1; unclear D gene. The CDR3 is 15 amino acids. Germline V gives CDR1 MNHNS, CDR2 SASEGT. Trimming removed 1 base at V and 4 bases at J, with 13 bases between. CDR3 coding DNA: TGTGCCAGCAGTGAAGGATCCGGGGTGGGCACTGAAGCTTTCTTT. It codes for CASSEGSGVGTEAFF.

The sample holds one count of this clone. V is TRBV12-3 or TRBV12-4 and J is TRBJ2-3; D is unresolved. The CDR3 sequence is 13 residues long. Trimming took 7 bases from V and 0 from J, leaving 8 bases between them. This CDR3 reads CASTISSTDTQYF. CDR3 DNA sequence: TGTGCCAGCACCATCTCAAGCACAGATACGCAGTATTTT.

This clone was observed a few times. The gene calls are TRBV6-1 and TRBJ2-1, with 10 positions matching TRBD2. The CDR3 is 16 residues long. Germline values: CDR1 MNHNS, CDR2 SASEGT. V lost 4 bases to trimming and J lost 9 bases; unmatched junction nucleotides: 12. Here the CDR3 DNA reads TGTGCCAGCAGTGGGACCTCTAGCGGGAGATTGCTTGAGCAGTTCTTC. It is translated as CASSGTSSGRLLEQFF.

The J gene is TRBJ2-5, the V gene TRBV4-2; TRBD2 matches 11 bases. V shed 1 base and J 5 bases; nucleotides not matched to a gene: 6. Germline V gene data show CDR1 as LGHNA and CDR2 as YNFKEQ. This CDR3 comprises 16 residues. DNA for the CDR3: TGTGCCAGCAGCCAAGTAGCGGGAGGGCCGTTGGAGACCCAGTACTTC. It encodes CASSQVAGGPLETQYF.

The V gene is TRBV9, the J gene TRBJ1-6; D is uncertain. V lost 0 bases and J 6 bases, leaving 13 bases between the germline ends. CDR1 and CDR2 from the germline V gene are SGDLS and YYNGEE. This CDR3 is 16 amino acids long. The CDR3 loop is CASSVAYHGANSPLHF. CDR3 bases: TGTGCCAGCAGCGTAGCTTATCACGGAGCTAATTCACCCCTCCACTTT.

This clone was seen a single time. J is TRBJ2-3 and V is TRBV21-1; TRBD2 is taken as the D call from the table, unchecked against the DNA. TRBV21-1 is a listed pseudogene. The CDR3 extends over 16 amino acids. The CDR3 sequence is CASSVPRGGRSDTQYF. The CDR3 DNA is TGTGCCAGCAGCGTCCCTCGGGGGGGCCGATCAGATACGCAGTATTTT.

This chain joins TRBV6-5 and TRBJ1-2; TRBD1 matches 7 bases. Germline CDR1 MNHEY, CDR2 SVGAGI. V was clipped by 6 bases and J by 4 bases; unmatched bases: 8. CDR3 length: 14 amino acids. The CDR3 loop is CASSRGGIGYGYTF. Written as DNA, the CDR3 is TGTGCCAGCAGCCGAGGGGGCATAGGCTATGGCTACACCTTC.

In its sample, this clone was seen once. The genes are TRBV4-2 and TRBJ2-5; D is perhaps TRBD2 (5 bases). The CDR3 has 15 amino acids. The germline CDR1 and CDR2 sequences are LGHNA and YNFKEQ. Trimming pared 2 bases from V and 2 bases from J, leaving 12 bases between. The CDR3 DNA reads as TGTGCCAGCAGCCAACCTACTAGGCCTCAAGAGACCCAGTACTTC. Translating gives CASSQPTRPQETQYF.

The rearrangement links TRBV21-1 to TRBJ1-6; the table's D call, TRBD1, has no DNA check behind it. TRBV21-1 is labeled a pseudogene. The length of the CDR3 is 18 residues. CDR3 DNA: TGTGCCAGCAGCAATCTCCGGGACAGGGGGCGCAGTAATTCACCCCTCCACTTT. It specifies CASSNLRDRGRSNSPLHF.

V gene TRBV9 combines with J gene TRBJ2-2; D unclear. Germline lookup yields CDR1 SGDLS and CDR2 YYNGEE. Trimming left V 3 bases short and J 4 bases short, with 7 bases between. This CDR3 region has 13 residues. CDR3 sequence reads: CASSGRSTGELFF. Written as DNA, the CDR3 is TGTGCCAGCAGCGGACGTAGCACCGGGGAGCTGTTTTTT.

This clone was detected only once. The chain links TRBV7-3 to TRBJ1-1; D is possibly TRBD1 (5 bases). Germline-derived CDR1 and CDR2 are SGHTA and FQGTGA. The CDR3 totals 15 residues. V dropped 5 bases and J dropped 3 bases, with 16 bases sitting between them. The CDR3 sequence: CASSPEAGSYTEAFF. CDR3 sequence (DNA): TGTGCCAGCAGCCCCGAGGCAGGGTCGTACACTGAAGCTTTCTTT.

The chain carries TRBV4-1 and TRBJ1-2; D gene uncertain. The germline CDR1 and CDR2 sequences are MGHRA and YSYEKL. V shed 6 bases and J shed 8 bases, with 16 bases lying between them. This CDR3 comprises 13 residues. Written as DNA, the CDR3 is TGCGCCAGCAGGCAGGACGGAGCTCGGGGCTACACCTTC. It translates to CASRQDGARGYTF.

The chain combines TRBV12-3 or TRBV12-4 with TRBJ1-1; D gene uncertain. The CDR3 extends over 12 amino acids. The germline V and J ends were trimmed by 2 bases and 1 base, with 2 bases remaining between them. CDR3 region: CASSLKNTEAFF. In nucleotides, the CDR3 is TGTGCCAGCAGTTTAAAGAACACTGAAGCTTTCTTT.